This TCR beta chain was identified in a study of T cell responses to AZD1222 COVID-19 vaccine. The V end lost 5 bases, the J end lost 7 bases, and 12 bases lay between the germline ends. The V gene's germline CDR1 is SGHVS and CDR2 FQNEAQ. The CDR3 is 14 residues long. Findings of the study overall: Samples come after the peak T cell response, not at day 14. Among the donors, most were white British and more were female, and clonal diversity was possibly underestimated.

Of note for this clone: Its specificity is unknown.

The assay was immunoSEQ multiplex PCR, and TCRdb's table has in-frame clones only and misses some. Seen here are 75,000 to 100,000 clones, about 92% observed once, and the top ten hold over 9.5%. The chain is built from TRBV7-8 and TRBJ1-6; D remains unclear. Material: peripheral blood, obtained on day 0 of AZD1222 vaccination. The receptor was derived from an adult in good health. As DNA, the CDR3 is TGTGCCAGCAGCGTGCCACCTGACAATTCACCCCTCCACTTT. This encodes CASSVPPDNSPLHF.